The source of this T cell receptor beta chain is a study of blood T cells in healthy people across ages. With respect to this clonotype: Its cognate antigen is unknown.

The CDR3 spans 12 residues. Germline V gives CDR1 DFQATT, CDR2 SNEGSKA (reference sequence). Each of the donors had around 9 milliliters of peripheral blood drawn into EDTA-treated Vacutainer tubes. The study's findings and limits: What prevented conclusive comparison of naive and antigen-experienced cells was that PBMCs were unsorted. Higher diversity and more naive CD4+ cells were features of long-lived donors, compared to aged donors.

Through a sample-barcoded 5' primer and a J-beta primer mix, a second PCR was run for about 6 to 11 cycles. TCRdb re-called the 5' RACE reads through MiXCR, storing one row per CDR3 protein. This table holds some 920,000 distinct CDR3 sequences, roughly 50% found once. The sample comprised blood. The chain joins TRBV20-1 to TRBJ2-5; D is possibly TRBD2 (6 bases). The end of the DNA is better explained by TRBJ2-7, so the J call may be wrong. The TCR was taken from a woman aged 55-69 years in good health. In DNA form, the CDR3 reads TGCAGTGTCCGGGGGTACTCCTACGAGCAGTACTTC. Residues: CSVRGYSYEQYF.